The clone carrying this T cell receptor (beta chain) was detected many times. As yet, its antigen is unknown. Unique molecular identifiers were used in preparing the TCRbeta library. MiXCR, applied by TCRdb to the PCR reads, yields one record per CDR3 protein. Among 200,000 to 250,000 distinct CDR3 sequences, approximately 11% were seen once, and the ten largest hold approximately 28%. This CDR3 spans 15 amino acids. V shed 4 bases and J shed 4 bases, with 17 bases lying between them. Germline values: CDR1 MGHRA, CDR2 YSYEKL. This specimen belongs to a study of T-cell reconstitution after alpha-beta-depleted transplantation in children. Points from the study as a whole: Expanded graft clones, several hundred of them, were reportedly the source of alpha-beta T cells about two months after transplant. T-cell counts and diversity were attributed mostly to newly produced T cells one year after transplant.

The material sequenced was PBMCs, taken before TCRalphabeta/CD19-depleted stem cell transplant. The chain uses TRBV4-1 and TRBJ2-7; a possible D gene is TRBD1 (5 bases). This TCR came from a child under two years old with acute myeloid leukemia, due to receive a stem cell transplant. The CDR3 DNA reads TGCGCCAGCAGCCTTGTCAGGGTGACTCTTTACGAGCAGTACTTC. Translated, it gives CASSLVRVTLYEQYF.